These 13 T cell receptor beta chains originate from one sample sequenced in a study of cytomegalovirus exposure and HLA in healthy donors. Vbeta (60) and Jbeta (13) primers were used in the PCR. TCRdb's copy holds only in-frame clones and misses some; the assay was immunoSEQ multiplex PCR. The sample has tens of thousands of clones, around 69% seen once; the top ten hold 8% to 9%. Material for sequencing was PBMCs. The receptors were sampled from a woman in her thirties in good health and CMV-seropositive.

This sequence joins TRBV5-1 and TRBJ1-1; D may be TRBD1 (6 bases). Germline loops: CDR1 SGHRS, CDR2 YFSETQ. V lost 4 bases to trimming and J lost 5 bases, with 21 bases between them. CDR3 length: 16 amino acids. The CDR3 loop is CASSPTSGGAMTEAFF. In nucleotides, the CDR3 is TGCGCCAGCAGCCCGACATCGGGGGGCGCGATGACTGAAGCTTTCTTT.

A few counts support this clone. This rearrangement joins TRBV27 to TRBJ2-7, with TRBD1 identical over 8 bases. This CDR3 is built from 16 residues. Germline CDR1 is MNHEY and CDR2 is SMNVEV (reference sequence). V shed 6 bases and J 3 bases; nucleotides not matched to a gene: 13. The CDR3 DNA sequence: TGTGCCAGCAGACCCGCGGCGGACAGGGCCCTCTACGAGCAGTACTTC. The encoded protein is CASRPAADRALYEQYF.

The chain joins TRBV7-3 to TRBJ1-1; no clear D. CDR3 size: 13 residues. Trimming left V 10 bases short and J 4 bases short, with 16 bases between. Germline V gene lookup returns CDR1 SGHTA and CDR2 FQGTGA. This chain's CDR3 is CATMRQPGTEAFF. CDR3 DNA: TGTGCCACCATGAGGCAGCCGGGCACTGAAGCTTTCTTT.

This clone was observed a handful of times. The V gene is TRBV2, the J gene TRBJ1-3, with 9 bases that match TRBD1. The germline V gene encodes CDR1 SNHLY and CDR2 FYNNEI. With V trimmed by 8 bases and J by 8 bases, 16 bases remained unmatched. The CDR3 consists of 16 residues. The chain's CDR3 is CASSGQGSTTGDTIYF. The CDR3 DNA sequence: TGTGCCAGCTCGGGACAGGGTTCGACAACTGGGGACACCATATATTTT.

A few counts support this clone. V is TRBV18 and J is TRBJ2-1; 7 bases match TRBD1. The CDR3 consists of 15 residues. The junction had 6 bases not matched to a gene; V was cut back by 1 base and J by 6 bases. Germline V lookup: CDR1 KGHSH, CDR2 LQKENI. This chain's CDR3 is CASSPQGAWGNEQFF. The CDR3, as DNA: TGTGCCAGCTCACCACAGGGGGCCTGGGGCAATGAGCAGTTCTTC.

The rearrangement uses TRBV19 and TRBJ1-1; unclear D gene. CDR3 size: 21 residues. Per germline, CDR1 LNHDA and CDR2 SQIVND (reference sequence). The V gene lost 4 bases and the J gene lost 0 bases, with 30 bases spanning the gap. CDR3 region: CASSTPDSGRRESAMNTEAFF. For the CDR3, the DNA is TGTGCCAGTAGTACCCCCGACTCGGGTCGGCGAGAGTCGGCCATGAACACTGAAGCTTTCTTT.

This chain connects TRBV6-1 to TRBJ2-1; 12 bases line up with TRBD2. Germline V lookup: CDR1 MNHNS, CDR2 SASEGT. The CDR3 consists of 15 residues. Trimming removed 2 bases from V and 12 bases from J; junction bases left unmatched: 8. This chain's CDR3 is CASSERSSGGAWQFF. CDR3 DNA: TGTGCCAGCAGTGAACGGTCTAGCGGGGGGGCCTGGCAGTTCTTC.

The rearrangement joins TRBV7-9 to TRBJ2-2; TRBD1 matches at 9 bases. Losses at the gene ends were 5 bases for V and 2 bases for J; bases not matched to a gene: 3. Germline V CDR1 and CDR2: SEHNR, FQNEAQ (reference sequence). The CDR3 runs 15 residues. This CDR3 reads CASSLGQGNTGELFF. Here the CDR3 DNA reads TGTGCCAGCAGCCTGGGACAGGGTAACACCGGGGAGCTGTTTTTT.

The chain carries TRBV5-4 and TRBJ2-7; TRBD1 aligns across 11 bases. This CDR3 has 15 residues. The germline V gene encodes CDR1 SGHNT and CDR2 YYREEE (reference sequence). V lost 4 bases and J lost 6; bases outside the gene matches: 9. Written as DNA, the CDR3 is TGTGCCAGCAGCAGGTCCGGGACAGGGGGTGGCGAGCAGTACTTC. Protein: CASSRSGTGGGEQYF.

V gene TRBV2 combines with J gene TRBJ1-2; TRBD1 is a possible D gene (5 bases). With 7 bases removed from V and 4 bases from J, the gap between germline ends came to 16 bases. Germline loops: CDR1 SNHLY, CDR2 FYNNEI. The CDR3 consists of 14 residues. The DNA of the CDR3 is TGTGCCAGCAAAAATATACAGGTCTTCTATGGCTACACCTTC. The encoded protein is CASKNIQVFYGYTF.

The chain links TRBV11-1 to TRBJ2-3, with TRBD2 matching 11 bases. From germline, CDR1 is SGHAT and CDR2 FQDESV (reference sequence). Losses at the gene ends were 3 bases for V and 2 bases for J; bases not matched to a gene: 4. The CDR3 is 16 amino acids. CDR3 coding DNA: TGTGCCAGCAGCTTTCTGACTAGCGGGATCACAGATACGCAGTATTTT. It specifies CASSFLTSGITDTQYF.

The rearrangement uses TRBV6-1 and TRBJ1-5; 9 bases line up with TRBD1. The germline CDR1 and CDR2 sequences are MNHNS and SASEGT. CDR3 length: 14 residues. V gave up 6 bases and J gave up 11 bases; unmatched junction bases: 11. CDR3 nucleotides: TGTGCCAGCAGGCCGTATACAGGGGGCGAGGCCCAGCATTTT. Amino acid sequence: CASRPYTGGEAQHF.

The chain employs TRBV28 and TRBJ1-5; 7 bases match TRBD1. Germline V gene data show CDR1 as MDHEN and CDR2 as SYDVKM. Trimming took 7 bases from V and 3 from J; bases not matched to a gene: 9. CDR3 length: 15 residues. The CDR3 coding sequence is TGTGCCAGCACTGGGGCAGGGGGAATCAATCAGCCCCAGCATTTT. It specifies CASTGAGGINQPQHF.